This is a list of T cell receptor beta chains from one sample in a study of blood T cell repertoires in COVID-19. Repertoires were generated with immunoSEQ multiplex PCR, while TCRdb's copy carries only in-frame clones and drops some. This table has some 250,000 clones, about nine tenths appearing once. What was sequenced was PBMCs or T cells enriched from blood (not recorded which). Source of these receptors: a woman between 35 and 50 years old with acute COVID-19. Both conserved end residues are part of each CDR3. A D gene is named only where the DNA matches it firmly. Clone size is shown for a subset of rows, as once, few, many or a class of expanded clone.

clone size	V gene	D gene	J gene	CDR3 protein	CDR3 DNA
.	TRBV7-9	.	TRBJ1-2	CASSFPGTHYGYTF	TGTGCCAGCAGCTTTCCCGGGACACACTATGGCTACACCTTC
.	TRBV7-2	.	TRBJ1-4	CASSSRHRVDEKLFF	TGTGCCAGCAGCTCCCGTCATCGGGTTGACGAAAAACTGTTTTTT
once	TRBV30	.	TRBJ1-2	CAWGRAGVLSGGYTF	TGTGCCTGGGGGAGGGCAGGGGTTTTAAGTGGTGGCTACACCTTC
.	TRBV5-1	TRBD2	TRBJ2-1	CASSLDLAGYNEQFF	TGCGCCAGCAGCTTGGATCTAGCGGGATACAATGAGCAGTTCTTC
.	TRBV19	TRBD1	TRBJ2-7	CASSIGIAGQGGSYEQYF	TGTGCCAGTAGTATAGGAATAGCCGGACAGGGGGGCTCCTACGAGCAGTACTTC
.	TRBV5-8	TRBD1	TRBJ2-7	CASSSQQGVSIYEQYF	TGTGCCAGCAGCTCACAACAGGGGGTCTCAATTTACGAGCAGTACTTC
.	TRBV15	.	TRBJ1-1	CATSRGTRLQAFF	TGTGCCACCAGCAGAGGAACGAGACTACAGGCTTTCTTT
.	TRBV30	TRBD1	TRBJ1-5	CAWSASTGGGGQPQHF	TGTGCCTGGAGTGCCTCGACAGGGGGCGGGGGTCAGCCCCAGCATTTT
.	TRBV7-2	.	TRBJ2-5	CASSLGSGGAVAQYF	TGTGCCAGCAGCTTAGGTTCTGGCGGGGCCGTGGCCCAGTACTTC
.	TRBV12-3/TRBV12-4	.	TRBJ1-1	CASHRGPNTEAFF	TGTGCCAGCCACCGGGGTCCGAACACTGAAGCTTTCTTT
.	TRBV18	TRBD1	TRBJ2-5	CASSPPGTGLETQYF	TGTGCCAGCTCACCACCCGGGACAGGGTTAGAGACCCAGTACTTC
.	TRBV21-1	.	TRBJ2-1	CASIDSPPSYNEQFF	TGTGCCAGCATCGACAGCCCTCCTTCCTACAATGAGCAGTTCTTC
.	TRBV5-4	.	TRBJ2-3	CASSFGGRTSTDTQYF	TGTGCCAGCAGCTTTGGGGGGAGGACTAGCACAGATACGCAGTATTTT
.	TRBV29-1	.	TRBJ2-5	CSVSVEETQYF	TGCAGCGTTTCGGTTGAAGAGACCCAGTACTTC
.	TRBV4-2	TRBD1	TRBJ1-2	CASSPRTGMGYTF	TGTGCCAGCAGCCCTAGGACAGGGATGGGCTACACCTTC
.	TRBV7-9	TRBD1	TRBJ1-5	CASSQGGRDQPQHF	TGTGCCAGCAGCCAGGGGGGTAGGGATCAGCCCCAGCATTTT
.	TRBV5-4	.	TRBJ2-7	CASSSEGGRNEQYF	TGTGCCAGCAGCTCTGAGGGAGGCCGGAACGAGCAGTACTTC
.	TRBV5-6	TRBD2	TRBJ2-1	CASSFNGRAWNEQFF	TGTGCCAGCAGCTTTAACGGGAGGGCTTGGAATGAGCAGTTCTTC
.	TRBV15	TRBD1	TRBJ2-3	CATSRLRQGYTDTQYF	TGTGCCACCAGCAGGTTGAGACAGGGGTACACAGATACGCAGTATTTT
.	TRBV7-8	.	TRBJ2-1	CASNPAAARAYNEQFF	TGTGCCAGCAATCCCGCGGCAGCGCGGGCCTACAATGAGCAGTTCTTC
few	TRBV18	.	TRBJ1-4	CASSPVGSPNEKLFF	TGTGCCAGCTCACCAGTGGGGAGCCCTAATGAAAAACTGTTTTTT
.	TRBV27	TRBD1	TRBJ1-2	CASRSTGIYGYTF	TGTGCCAGCAGATCGACAGGGATCTATGGCTACACCTTC
.	TRBV7-2	TRBD2	TRBJ2-3	CASSLVRGGPGDTQYF	TGTGCCAGCAGCTTAGTCCGGGGGGGGCCAGGGGATACGCAGTATTTT
.	TRBV12-5	TRBD1	TRBJ1-1	CASGYQGTGTMNTEAFF	TGTGCTAGTGGCTACCAAGGGACAGGGACCATGAACACTGAAGCTTTCTTT
.	TRBV7-2	TRBD1	TRBJ2-7	CASSRTGGIYEQYF	TGTGCCAGCAGCCGTACAGGGGGCATCTACGAGCAGTACTTC
.	TRBV5-5	.	TRBJ1-5	CASSPGAGLSRNQPQHF	TGTGCCAGCAGCCCCGGTGCAGGGCTATCTAGGAATCAGCCCCAGCATTTT
.	TRBV24-1	TRBD1	TRBJ2-6	CATSDWDGQGAPGANVLTF	TGTGCCACCAGTGATTGGGATGGACAGGGGGCGCCTGGGGCCAACGTCCTGACTTTC
.	TRBV29-1	TRBD1	TRBJ2-2	CSARTGANTGELFF	TGCAGCGCTCGGACAGGGGCGAACACCGGGGAGCTGTTTTTT
.	TRBV1	.	TRBJ1-1	CTSSQQTGGNTEAFF	TGCACCAGCAGCCAGCAGACAGGGGGTAACACTGAAGCTTTCTTT
.	TRBV27	.	TRBJ1-3	CVLQGAFSGNTIYF	TGTGTTCTCCAGGGTGCCTTCTCTGGAAACACCATATATTTT
.	TRBV29-1	TRBD1	TRBJ2-7	CSVRQGAIYEQYF	TGCAGCGTACGACAGGGGGCAATTTACGAGCAGTACTTC
.	TRBV4-2	TRBD2	TRBJ2-3	CASSHGLAGGGDTDTQYF	TGTGCCAGCAGCCATGGTCTAGCGGGAGGGGGGGACACAGATACGCAGTATTTT
.	TRBV3-1/TRBV3-2	.	TRBJ1-1	CASSQRAGDTEAFF	TGTGCCAGCAGCCAAAGGGCAGGGGACACTGAAGCTTTCTTT
.	TRBV18	TRBD1	TRBJ2-7	CASSHGQVYEQYF	TGTGCCAGCTCACACGGACAGGTCTACGAGCAGTACTTC
.	TRBV11-3	TRBD2	TRBJ2-1	CASSSRGGVSSYNEQFF	TGTGCCAGCAGCTCTCGCGGGGGGGTGAGCTCCTACAATGAGCAGTTCTTC
.	TRBV9	.	TRBJ1-4	CASSPEGQFPGVYEKLFF	TGTGCCAGCAGCCCTGAGGGGCAGTTCCCGGGGGTTTATGAAAAACTGTTTTTT
.	TRBV18	.	TRBJ1-5	CASSPGVSARDNQPQHF	TGTGCCAGCTCACCAGGGGTCTCGGCCAGGGATAATCAGCCCCAGCATTTT
.	TRBV7-9	.	TRBJ2-2	CASSLGGRGTGELFF	TGTGCCAGCAGCTTGGGGGGAAGGGGCACCGGGGAGCTGTTTTTT
.	TRBV12-3/TRBV12-4	.	TRBJ1-1	CASSLGRDTEAFF	TGTGCCAGCAGCCTCGGGAGGGACACTGAAGCTTTCTTT
once	TRBV9	TRBD2	TRBJ2-3	CASSSEKTSGRTDTQYF	TGTGCCAGCAGCTCCGAAAAGACTAGCGGGAGAACAGATACGCAGTATTTT
.	TRBV28	.	TRBJ1-2	CASSFRVFYGYTF	TGTGCCAGCAGTTTCAGGGTATTTTATGGCTACACCTTC
.	TRBV9	.	TRBJ1-6	CASSVGGVNSPLHF	TGTGCCAGCAGCGTAGGGGGGGTAAATTCACCCCTCCACTTT
.	TRBV12-1	.	TRBJ2-1	CASSGDRVRLYNEQFF	TGTGCCAGCAGCGGGGACAGGGTACGACTCTACAATGAGCAGTTCTTC
.	TRBV6-1	.	TRBJ1-6	CASSETLPPSPLHF	TGTGCCAGCAGTGAGACTCTACCCCCTTCACCCCTCCACTTT
.	TRBV11-3	.	TRBJ2-2	CASSLDRWGELFF	TGTGCCAGCAGCTTAGACAGATGGGGGGAGCTGTTTTTT
.	TRBV7-2	.	TRBJ1-2	CASSLVNRVDGYTF	TGTGCCAGCAGCTTAGTTAACCGGGTGGATGGCTACACCTTC
.	TRBV7-2	.	TRBJ2-7	CASSSLGLGEDEQYF	TGTGCCAGCAGCTCCTTGGGGCTTGGGGAGGATGAGCAGTACTTC
.	TRBV4-3	TRBD1	TRBJ2-1	CASGPRTGSRNEQFF	TGCGCCAGCGGCCCCAGGACAGGGTCCCGGAATGAGCAGTTCTTC
.	TRBV29-1	.	TRBJ1-3	CSVWSGAGVIGNTIYF	TGCAGCGTTTGGTCCGGGGCGGGGGTGATTGGAAACACCATATATTTT
once	TRBV5-1	.	TRBJ1-1	CASSSTVNTEAFF	TGCGCCAGCAGCTCGACAGTGAACACTGAAGCTTTCTTT
.	TRBV5-6	.	TRBJ2-4	CASSLGQIAKNIQYF	TGTGCCAGCAGCTTGGGTCAGATAGCCAAAAACATTCAGTACTTC
.	TRBV7-3	.	TRBJ2-1	CASSSTQGNNEQFF	TGTGCCAGCAGTTCAACTCAGGGGAACAATGAGCAGTTCTTC